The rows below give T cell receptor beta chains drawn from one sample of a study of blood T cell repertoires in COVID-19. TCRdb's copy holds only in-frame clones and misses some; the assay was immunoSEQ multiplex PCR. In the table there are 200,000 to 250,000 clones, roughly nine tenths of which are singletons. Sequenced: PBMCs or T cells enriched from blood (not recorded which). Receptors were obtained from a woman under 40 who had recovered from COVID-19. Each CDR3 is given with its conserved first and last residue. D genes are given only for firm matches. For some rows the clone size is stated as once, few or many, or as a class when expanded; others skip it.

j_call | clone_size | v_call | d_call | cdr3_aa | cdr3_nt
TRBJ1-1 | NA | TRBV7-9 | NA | CASSLVATGTEAFF | TGTGCCAGCAGCTTAGTAGCCACTGGGACTGAAGCTTTCTTT
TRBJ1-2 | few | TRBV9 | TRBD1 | CASSARTGAPYGYTF | TGTGCCAGCAGCGCCCGGACAGGGGCACCCTATGGCTACACCTTC
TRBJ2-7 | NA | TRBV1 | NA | CTSRKRGCSYEQYF | TGCACCAGCAGAAAGCGGGGTTGCTCCTACGAGCAGTACTTC
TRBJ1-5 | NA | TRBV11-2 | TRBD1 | CASSSGQGLYQHF | TGTGCCAGCAGCTCGGGACAGGGGCTTTACCAGCATTTT
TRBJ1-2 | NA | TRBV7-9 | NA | CASSLVRQYGYTF | TGTGCCAGCAGCTTAGTCCGACAGTATGGCTACACCTTC
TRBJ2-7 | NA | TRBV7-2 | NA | CASSLGGIGEQYF | TGTGCCAGCAGCTTAGGCGGGATAGGCGAGCAGTACTTC
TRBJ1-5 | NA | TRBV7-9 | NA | CASSAGRIGYQPQHF | TGTGCCAGCAGCGCGGGACGGATTGGTTATCAGCCCCAGCATTTT
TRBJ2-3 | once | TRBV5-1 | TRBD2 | CASSLVRGGTDTQYF | TGCGCCAGCAGCTTGGTGCGGGGGGGCACAGATACGCAGTATTTT
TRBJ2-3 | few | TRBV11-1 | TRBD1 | CASSYQGVTTDTQYF | TGTGCCAGCAGCTACCAGGGGGTGACCACAGATACGCAGTATTTT
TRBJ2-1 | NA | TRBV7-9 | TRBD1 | CASSSRLGDRGEQFF | TGTGCCAGCAGCTCGAGACTAGGCGACAGGGGTGAGCAGTTCTTC
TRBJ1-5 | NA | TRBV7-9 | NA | CASSFGGNQPQHF | TGTGCCAGCAGCTTCGGGGGCAATCAGCCCCAGCATTTT
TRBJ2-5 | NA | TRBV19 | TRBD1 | CASSSPGQGASGEAQYF | TGTGCCAGTAGTTCACCGGGACAGGGGGCCTCTGGAGAGGCCCAGTACTTC
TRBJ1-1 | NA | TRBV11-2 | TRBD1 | CASSRTGNTEAFF | TGTGCCAGCAGTCGGACAGGGAACACTGAAGCTTTCTTT
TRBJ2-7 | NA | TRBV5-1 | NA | CASSSMTGQGEQYF | TGCGCCAGCAGCTCTATGACAGGCCAGGGGGAGCAGTACTTC
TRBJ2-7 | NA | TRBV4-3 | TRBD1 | CASSQDRGPYEQYF | TGCGCCAGCAGCCAAGACAGGGGGCCCTACGAGCAGTACTTC
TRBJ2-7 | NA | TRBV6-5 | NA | CASSPTWGANEQYF | TGTGCCAGCAGTCCAACCTGGGGAGCAAACGAGCAGTACTTC
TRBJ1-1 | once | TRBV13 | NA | CASSPLQQPEAFF | TGTGCCAGCAGCCCGCTACAACAGCCTGAAGCTTTCTTT
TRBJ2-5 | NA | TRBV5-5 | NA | CASSLSSGRETQYF | TGTGCCAGCAGCTTGTCTTCAGGAAGGGAGACCCAGTACTTC
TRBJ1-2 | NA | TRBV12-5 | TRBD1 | CASGLVPDRDYGYTF | TGTGCTAGTGGTTTGGTACCCGACAGGGACTATGGCTACACCTTC
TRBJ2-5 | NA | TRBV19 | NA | CASSTGRGGTQYF | TGTGCCAGTAGTACCGGACGGGGAGGGACCCAGTACTTC
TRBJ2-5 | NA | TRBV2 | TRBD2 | CASSRLAGGQETQYF | TGTGCCAGCAGCAGACTAGCGGGGGGGCAAGAGACCCAGTACTTC
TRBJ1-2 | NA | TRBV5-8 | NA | CASSRNRANYGYTF | TGTGCCAGCAGCCGTAACAGGGCTAACTATGGCTACACCTTC
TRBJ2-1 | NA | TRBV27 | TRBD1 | CASSHIILGQGYNEQFF | TGTGCCAGCAGCCACATTATATTGGGACAGGGGTACAATGAGCAGTTCTTC
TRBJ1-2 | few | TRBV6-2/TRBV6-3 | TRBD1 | CASSTNRGRVYGYTF | TGTGCCAGCAGCACGAACAGGGGGCGAGTCTATGGCTACACCTTC
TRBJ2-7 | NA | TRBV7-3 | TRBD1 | CASSSFDRVPYEQYF | TGTGCCAGCAGCTCCTTTGACAGGGTACCCTACGAGCAGTACTTC
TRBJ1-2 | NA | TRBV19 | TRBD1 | CASSTGTGTNYGYTF | TGTGCCAGTAGTACCGGGACAGGGACTAACTATGGCTACACCTTC
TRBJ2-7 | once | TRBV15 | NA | CATSRHRDEQYF | TGTGCCACCAGCAGACACAGGGACGAGCAGTACTTC
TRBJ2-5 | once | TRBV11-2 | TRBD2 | CASSSGRGRETQYF | TGTGCCAGCAGCTCTGGGCGGGGGAGAGAGACCCAGTACTTC
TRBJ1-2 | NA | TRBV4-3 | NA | CASSQDNRHNYGYTF | TGCGCCAGCAGCCAAGATAACAGACATAACTATGGCTACACCTTC
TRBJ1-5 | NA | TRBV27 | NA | CASSRTALYSNQPQHF | TGTGCCAGCAGCAGGACAGCCCTCTATAGCAATCAGCCCCAGCATTTT
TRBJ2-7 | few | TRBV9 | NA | CASSVGVAYEQYF | TGTGCCAGCAGCGTAGGAGTGGCCTACGAGCAGTACTTC
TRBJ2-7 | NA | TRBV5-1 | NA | CASTPVIGDEQYF | TGCGCCAGCACCCCTGTAATAGGGGACGAGCAGTACTTC
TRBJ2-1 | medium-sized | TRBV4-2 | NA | CASSQERGSSYNEQFF | TGTGCCAGCAGCCAAGAACGGGGGAGCTCCTACAATGAGCAGTTCTTC
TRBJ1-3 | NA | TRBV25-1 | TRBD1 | CASSPDRGNTIYF | TGTGCCAGCAGTCCGGACAGGGGAAACACCATATATTTT
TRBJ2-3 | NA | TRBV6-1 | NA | CASSDRVPDTQYF | TGTGCCAGCAGTGACAGGGTGCCAGATACGCAGTATTTT
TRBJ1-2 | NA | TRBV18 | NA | CASSPFDTVGYTF | TGTGCCAGCTCACCATTCGACACGGTGGGCTACACCTTC
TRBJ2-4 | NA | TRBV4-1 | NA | CASSHHKNIQYF | TGCGCCAGCAGCCATCATAAAAACATTCAGTACTTC
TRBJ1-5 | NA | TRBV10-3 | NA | CAISDINQPQHF | TGTGCCATCAGTGATATCAATCAGCCCCAGCATTTT
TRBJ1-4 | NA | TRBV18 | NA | CASSLQGEREKLFF | TGTGCCAGCTCACTACAGGGAGAACGGGAAAAACTGTTTTTT
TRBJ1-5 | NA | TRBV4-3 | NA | CASSQGQDQPQHF | TGCGCCAGCAGCCAGGGACAAGATCAGCCCCAGCATTTT
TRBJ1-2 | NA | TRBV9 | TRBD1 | CASSVEGQGGGYTF | TGTGCCAGCAGCGTAGAGGGACAGGGAGGTGGCTACACCTTC